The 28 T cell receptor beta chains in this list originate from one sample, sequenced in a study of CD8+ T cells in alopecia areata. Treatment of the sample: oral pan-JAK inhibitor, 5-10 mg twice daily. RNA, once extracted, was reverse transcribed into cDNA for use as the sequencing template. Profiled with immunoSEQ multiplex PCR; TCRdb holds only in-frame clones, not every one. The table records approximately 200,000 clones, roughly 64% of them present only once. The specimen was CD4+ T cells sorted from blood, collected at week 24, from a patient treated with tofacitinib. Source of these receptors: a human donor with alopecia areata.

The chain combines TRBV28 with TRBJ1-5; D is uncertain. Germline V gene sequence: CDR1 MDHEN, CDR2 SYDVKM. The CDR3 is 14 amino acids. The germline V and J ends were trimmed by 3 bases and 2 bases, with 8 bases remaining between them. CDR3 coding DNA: TGTGCCAGCAGTTTTCCGTACGGCAATCAGCCCCAGCATTTT. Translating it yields CASSFPYGNQPQHF. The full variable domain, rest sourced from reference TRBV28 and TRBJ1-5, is DVKVTQSSRYLVKRTGEKVFLECVQDMDHENMFWYRQDPGLGLRLIYFSYDVKMKEKGDIPEGYSVSREKKERFSLILESASTNQTSMYLCASSFPYGNQPQHFGDGTRLSIL.

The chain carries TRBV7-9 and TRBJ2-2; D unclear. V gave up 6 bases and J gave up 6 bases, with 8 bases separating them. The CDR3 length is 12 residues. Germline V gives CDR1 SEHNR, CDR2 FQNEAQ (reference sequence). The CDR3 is CASSPSAGELFF. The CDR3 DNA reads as TGTGCCAGCAGTCCCTCTGCCGGGGAGCTGTTTTTT.

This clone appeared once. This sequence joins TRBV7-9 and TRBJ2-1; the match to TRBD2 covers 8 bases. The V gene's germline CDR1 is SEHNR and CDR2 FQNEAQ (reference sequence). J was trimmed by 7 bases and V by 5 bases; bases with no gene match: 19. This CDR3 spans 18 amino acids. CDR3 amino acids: CASSPRFVGRAVSNEQFF. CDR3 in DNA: TGTGCCAGCAGCCCCCGTTTCGTCGGGAGGGCCGTTAGTAATGAGCAGTTCTTC. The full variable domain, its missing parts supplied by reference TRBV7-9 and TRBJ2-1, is DTGVSQNPRHKITKRGQNVTFRCDPISEHNRLYWYRQTLGQGPEFLTYFQNEAQLEKSRLLSDRFSAERPKGSFSTLEIQRTEQGDSAMYLCASSPRFVGRAVSNEQFFGPGTRLTVL.

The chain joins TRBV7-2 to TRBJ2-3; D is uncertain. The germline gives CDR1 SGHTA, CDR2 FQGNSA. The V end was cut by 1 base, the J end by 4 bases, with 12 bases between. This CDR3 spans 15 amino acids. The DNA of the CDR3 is TGTGCCAGCAGCTTAGGGTGGAGAGGAGCAGATACGCAGTATTTT. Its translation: CASSLGWRGADTQYF.

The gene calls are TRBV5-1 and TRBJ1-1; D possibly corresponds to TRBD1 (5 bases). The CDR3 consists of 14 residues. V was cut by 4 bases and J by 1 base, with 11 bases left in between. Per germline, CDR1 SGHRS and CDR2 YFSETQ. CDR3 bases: TGCGCCAGCAGCCGGACAAATAAGAACACTGAAGCTTTCTTT. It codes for CASSRTNKNTEAFF.

CDR3 in DNA: TGTGCCAGCAGTGTACCTAGAACTGGCACAGATACGCAGTATTTT. It codes for CASSVPRTGTDTQYF. The chain has TRBV25-1 and TRBJ2-3; D remains ambiguous. The CDR3 loop spans 15 amino acids. The V gene lost 4 bases and the J gene lost 1 base, with 12 bases spanning the gap. Looked up from germline, CDR1 is MGHDK and CDR2 is SYGVNS.

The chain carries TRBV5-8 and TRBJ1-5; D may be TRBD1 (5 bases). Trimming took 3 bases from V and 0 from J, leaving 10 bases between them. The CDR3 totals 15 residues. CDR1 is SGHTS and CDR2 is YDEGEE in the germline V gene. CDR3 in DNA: TGTGCCAGCAGCTACGGACAATATAGCAATCAGCCCCAGCATTTT. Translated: CASSYGQYSNQPQHF.

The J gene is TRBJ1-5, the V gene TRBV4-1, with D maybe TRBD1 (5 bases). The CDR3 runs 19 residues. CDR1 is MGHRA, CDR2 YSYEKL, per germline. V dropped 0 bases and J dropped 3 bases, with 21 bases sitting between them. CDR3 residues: CASSQEPFAGGGVNQPQHF. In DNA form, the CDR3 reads TGCGCCAGCAGCCAAGAACCCTTTGCGGGGGGTGGCGTCAATCAGCCCCAGCATTTT.

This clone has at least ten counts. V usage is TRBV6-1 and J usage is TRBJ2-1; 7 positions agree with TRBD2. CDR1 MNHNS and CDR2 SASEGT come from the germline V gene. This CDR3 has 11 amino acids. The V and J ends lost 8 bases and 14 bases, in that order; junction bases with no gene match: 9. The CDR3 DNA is TGTGCCAGCCTCGGACTAGAGGTTGAGTTCTTC. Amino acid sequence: CASLGLEVEFF.

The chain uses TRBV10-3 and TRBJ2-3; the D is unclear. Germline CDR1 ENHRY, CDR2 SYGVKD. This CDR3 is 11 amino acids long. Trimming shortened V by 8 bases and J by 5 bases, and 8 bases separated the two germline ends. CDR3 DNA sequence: TGTGCCATCCTAGAAGGAGATACGCAGTATTTT. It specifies CAILEGDTQYF.

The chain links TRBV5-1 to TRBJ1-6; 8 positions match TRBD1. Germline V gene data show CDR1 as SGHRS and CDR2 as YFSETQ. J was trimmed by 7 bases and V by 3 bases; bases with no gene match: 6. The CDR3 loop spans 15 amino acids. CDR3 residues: CASSSDRGTNSPLHF. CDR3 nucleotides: TGCGCCAGCAGCTCAGACAGGGGAACCAATTCACCCCTCCACTTT.

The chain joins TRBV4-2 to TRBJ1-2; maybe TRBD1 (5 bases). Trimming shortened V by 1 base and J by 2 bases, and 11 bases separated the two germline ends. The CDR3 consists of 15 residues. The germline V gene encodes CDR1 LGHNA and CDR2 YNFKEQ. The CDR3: CASSQGSGSNYGYTF. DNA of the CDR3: TGTGCCAGCAGCCAAGGTTCAGGGTCGAACTATGGCTACACCTTC.

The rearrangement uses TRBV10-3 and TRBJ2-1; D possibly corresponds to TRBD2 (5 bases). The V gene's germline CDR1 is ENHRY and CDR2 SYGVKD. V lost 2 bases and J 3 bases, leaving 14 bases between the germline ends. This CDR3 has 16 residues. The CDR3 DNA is TGTGCCATCAGTGAGAATTGGGAGAAGGGCTACAATGAGCAGTTCTTC. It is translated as CAISENWEKGYNEQFF.

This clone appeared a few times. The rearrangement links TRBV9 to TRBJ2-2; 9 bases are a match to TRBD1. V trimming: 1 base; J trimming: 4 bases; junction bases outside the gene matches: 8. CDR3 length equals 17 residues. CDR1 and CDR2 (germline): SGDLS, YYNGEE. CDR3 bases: TGTGCCAGCAGCGTACGTTCGGGACAGGGTATCACCGGGGAGCTGTTTTTT. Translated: CASSVRSGQGITGELFF. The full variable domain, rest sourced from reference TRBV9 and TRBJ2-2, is DSGVTQTPKHLITATGQRVTLRCSPRSGDLSVYWYQQSLDQGLQFLIQYYNGEERAKGNILERFSAQQFPDLHSELNLSSLELGDSALYFCASSVRSGQGITGELFFGEGSRLTVL.

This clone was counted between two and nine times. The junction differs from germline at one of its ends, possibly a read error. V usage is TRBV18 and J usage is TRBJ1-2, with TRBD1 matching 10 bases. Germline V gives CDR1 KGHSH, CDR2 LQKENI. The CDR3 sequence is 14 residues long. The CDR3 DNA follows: TGTGCCAGCTCACATCCACCCGGGACAGGGGTGATGCGCTTC. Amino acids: CASSHPPGTGVMRF. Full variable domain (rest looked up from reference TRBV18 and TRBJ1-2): NAGVMQNPRHLVRRRGQEARLRCSPMKGHSHVYWYRQLPEEGLKFMVYLQKENIIDESGMPKERFSAEFPKEGPSILRIQQVVRGDSAAYFCASSHPPGTGVMRFGSGTRLTVV.

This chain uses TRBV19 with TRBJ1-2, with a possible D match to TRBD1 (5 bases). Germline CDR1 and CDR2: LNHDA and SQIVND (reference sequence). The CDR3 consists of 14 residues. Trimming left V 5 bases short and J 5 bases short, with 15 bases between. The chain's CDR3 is CASSVRDGAYGYTF. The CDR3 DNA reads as TGTGCCAGTAGTGTCCGGGACGGGGCTTATGGCTACACCTTC.

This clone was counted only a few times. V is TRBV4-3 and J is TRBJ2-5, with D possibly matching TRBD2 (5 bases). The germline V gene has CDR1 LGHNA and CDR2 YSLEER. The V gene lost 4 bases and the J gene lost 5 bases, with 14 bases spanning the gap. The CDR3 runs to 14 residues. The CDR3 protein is CASSRLLHAETQYF. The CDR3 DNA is TGCGCCAGCAGCCGACTACTTCATGCGGAGACCCAGTACTTC.

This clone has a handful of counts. The CDR3 DNA reads TGTGCCAGCAGCTTGGAAGACAGCTCCTACGAGCAGTACTTC. It is translated as CASSLEDSSYEQYF. The chain links TRBV5-4 to TRBJ2-7; perhaps TRBD1 as D (5 bases). With 0 bases removed from V and 0 bases from J, the gap between germline ends came to 7 bases. The germline V gene has CDR1 SGHNT and CDR2 YYREEE (reference sequence). The CDR3 is 14 amino acids.

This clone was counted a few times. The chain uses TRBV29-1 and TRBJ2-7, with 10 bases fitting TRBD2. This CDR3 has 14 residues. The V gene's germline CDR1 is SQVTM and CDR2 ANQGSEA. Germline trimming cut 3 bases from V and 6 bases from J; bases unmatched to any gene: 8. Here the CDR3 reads CSVDPSGRASEQYF. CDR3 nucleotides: TGCAGCGTTGACCCCAGCGGGAGGGCCTCCGAGCAGTACTTC.

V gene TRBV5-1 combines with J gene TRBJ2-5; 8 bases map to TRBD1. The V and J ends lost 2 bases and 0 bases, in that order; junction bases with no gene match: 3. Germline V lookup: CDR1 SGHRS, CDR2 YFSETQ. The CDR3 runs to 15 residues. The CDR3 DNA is TGCGCCAGCAGCTTACAGGGGGAGTACCAAGAGACCCAGTACTTC. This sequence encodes CASSLQGEYQETQYF.

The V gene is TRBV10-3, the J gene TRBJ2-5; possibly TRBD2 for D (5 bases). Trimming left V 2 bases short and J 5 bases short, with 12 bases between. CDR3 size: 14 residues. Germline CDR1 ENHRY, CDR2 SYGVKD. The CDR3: CAISEDFPGETQYF. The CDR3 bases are TGTGCCATCAGTGAGGACTTCCCGGGGGAGACCCAGTACTTC.

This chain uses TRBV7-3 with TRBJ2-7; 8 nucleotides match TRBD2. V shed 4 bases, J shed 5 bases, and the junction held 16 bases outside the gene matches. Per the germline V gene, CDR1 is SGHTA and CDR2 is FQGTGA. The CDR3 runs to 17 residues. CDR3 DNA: TGTGCCAGCAGCTCCCGACAAACGGGACTAGGTTTCGACGAGCAGTACTTC. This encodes CASSSRQTGLGFDEQYF.

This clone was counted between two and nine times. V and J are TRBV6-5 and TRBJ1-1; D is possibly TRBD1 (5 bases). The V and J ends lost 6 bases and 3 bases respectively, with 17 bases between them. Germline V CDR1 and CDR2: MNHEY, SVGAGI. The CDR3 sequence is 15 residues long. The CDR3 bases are TGTGCCAGCAGAGCATCCCTCGGCAGGGACACTGAAGCTTTCTTT. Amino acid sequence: CASRASLGRDTEAFF.

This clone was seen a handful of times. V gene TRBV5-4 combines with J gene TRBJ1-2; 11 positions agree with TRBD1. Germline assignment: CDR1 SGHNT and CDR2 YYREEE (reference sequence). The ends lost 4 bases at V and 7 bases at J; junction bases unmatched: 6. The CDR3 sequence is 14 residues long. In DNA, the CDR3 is TGTGCCAGCAGCCAAAGGACAGGGGGCAGTGGCTACACCTTC. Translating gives CASSQRTGGSGYTF. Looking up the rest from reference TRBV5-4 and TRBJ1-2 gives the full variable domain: ETGVTQSPTHLIKTRGQQVTLRCSSQSGHNTVSWYQQALGQGPQFIFQYYREEENGRGNFPPRFSGLQFPNYSSELNVNALELDDSALYLCASSQRTGGSGYTFGSGTRLTVV.

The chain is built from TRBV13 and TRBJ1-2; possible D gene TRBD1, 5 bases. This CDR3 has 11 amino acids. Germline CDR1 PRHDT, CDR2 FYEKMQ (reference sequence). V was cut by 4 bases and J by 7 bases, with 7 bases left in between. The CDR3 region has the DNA TGTGCCAGCAGCTCAGGGTTTGGCTACACCTTC. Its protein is CASSSGFGYTF.

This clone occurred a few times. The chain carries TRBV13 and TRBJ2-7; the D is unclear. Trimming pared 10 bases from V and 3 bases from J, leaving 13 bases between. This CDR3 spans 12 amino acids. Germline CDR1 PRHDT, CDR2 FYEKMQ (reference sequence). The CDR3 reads CATGRAFYEQYF. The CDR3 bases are TGTGCCACAGGACGGGCGTTCTACGAGCAGTACTTC.

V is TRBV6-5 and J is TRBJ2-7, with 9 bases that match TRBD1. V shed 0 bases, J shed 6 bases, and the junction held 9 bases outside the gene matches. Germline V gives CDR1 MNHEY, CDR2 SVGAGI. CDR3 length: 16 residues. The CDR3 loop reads CASSYSPGTGLGEQYF. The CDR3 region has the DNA TGTGCCAGCAGTTACTCACCCGGGACAGGGCTCGGCGAGCAGTACTTC.

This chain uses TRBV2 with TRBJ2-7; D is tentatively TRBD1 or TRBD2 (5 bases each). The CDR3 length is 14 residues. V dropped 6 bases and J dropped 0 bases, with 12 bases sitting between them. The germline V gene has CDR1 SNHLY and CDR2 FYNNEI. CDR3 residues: CASRGTESSYEQYF. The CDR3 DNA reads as TGTGCCAGCAGGGGGACGGAGAGCTCCTACGAGCAGTACTTC.